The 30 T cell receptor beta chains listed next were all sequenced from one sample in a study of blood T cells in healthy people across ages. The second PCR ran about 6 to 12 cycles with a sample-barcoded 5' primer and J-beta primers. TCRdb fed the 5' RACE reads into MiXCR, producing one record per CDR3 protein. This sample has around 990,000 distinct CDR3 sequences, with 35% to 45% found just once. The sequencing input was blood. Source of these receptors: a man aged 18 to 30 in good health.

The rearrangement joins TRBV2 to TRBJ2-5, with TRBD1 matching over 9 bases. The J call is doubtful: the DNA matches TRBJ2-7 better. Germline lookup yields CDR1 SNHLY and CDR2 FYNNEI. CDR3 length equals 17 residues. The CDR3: CASSTKDRGWEAYEQYF. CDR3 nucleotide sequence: TGTGCCAGCAGTACGAAGGACAGGGGATGGGAGGCCTACGAGCAGTACTTC.

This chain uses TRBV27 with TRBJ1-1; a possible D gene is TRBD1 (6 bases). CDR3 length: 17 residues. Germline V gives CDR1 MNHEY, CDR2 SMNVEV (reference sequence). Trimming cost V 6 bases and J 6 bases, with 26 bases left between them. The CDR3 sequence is CASRGAGTRASSSEAFF. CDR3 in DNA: TGTGCCAGCAGAGGCGCCGGGACAAGGGCTTCGAGTTCTGAAGCTTTCTTT.

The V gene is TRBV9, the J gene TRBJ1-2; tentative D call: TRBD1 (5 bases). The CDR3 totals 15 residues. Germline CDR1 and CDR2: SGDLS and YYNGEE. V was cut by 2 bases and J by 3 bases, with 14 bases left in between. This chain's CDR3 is CASSVRRGEDYGYTF. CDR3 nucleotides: TGTGCCAGCAGCGTTCGACGGGGGGAAGACTATGGCTACACCTTC.

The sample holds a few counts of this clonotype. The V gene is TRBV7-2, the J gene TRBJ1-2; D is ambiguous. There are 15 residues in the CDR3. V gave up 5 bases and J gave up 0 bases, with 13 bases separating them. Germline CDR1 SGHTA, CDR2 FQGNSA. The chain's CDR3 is CASSQHRASNYGYTF. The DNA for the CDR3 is TGTGCCAGCAGCCAGCACCGGGCCTCTAACTATGGCTACACCTTC.

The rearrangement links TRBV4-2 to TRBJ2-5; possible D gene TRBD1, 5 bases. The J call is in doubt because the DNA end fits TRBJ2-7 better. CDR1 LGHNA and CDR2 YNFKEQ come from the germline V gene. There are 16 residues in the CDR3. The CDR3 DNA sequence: TGTGCCAGCAGCCAAGAGGAGAGCCGGACAACCTACGAGCAGTACTTC. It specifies CASSQEESRTTYEQYF.

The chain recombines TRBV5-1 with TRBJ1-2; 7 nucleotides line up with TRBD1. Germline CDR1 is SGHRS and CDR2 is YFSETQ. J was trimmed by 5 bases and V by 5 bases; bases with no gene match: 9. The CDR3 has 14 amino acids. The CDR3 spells CASSPGGYGYGYTF. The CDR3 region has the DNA TGCGCCAGCAGTCCAGGGGGTTATGGGTATGGCTACACCTTC.

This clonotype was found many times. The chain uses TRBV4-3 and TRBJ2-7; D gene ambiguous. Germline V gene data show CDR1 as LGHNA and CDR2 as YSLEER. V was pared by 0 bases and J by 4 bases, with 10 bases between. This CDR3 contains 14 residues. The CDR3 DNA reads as TGCGCCAGCAGCCAAGACGAAAGGAGATACGAGCAGTACTTC. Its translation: CASSQDERRYEQYF.

The CDR3 loop reads CASSEYLGPGEQFF. CDR3 nucleotide sequence: TGTGCCAGCAGTGAATATCTAGGGCCTGGGGAGCAGTTCTTC. J is TRBJ2-1 and V is TRBV25-1; no firm D call. V shed 0 bases and J shed 10 bases, with 13 bases lying between them. This CDR3 has 14 amino acids. Germline CDR1 and CDR2: MGHDK and SYGVNS.

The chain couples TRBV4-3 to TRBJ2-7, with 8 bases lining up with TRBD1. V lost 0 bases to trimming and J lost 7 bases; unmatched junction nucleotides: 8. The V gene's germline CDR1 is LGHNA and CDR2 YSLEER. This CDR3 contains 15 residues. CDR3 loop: CASSQDVGQGLEQYF. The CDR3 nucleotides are TGCGCCAGCAGCCAAGATGTTGGACAGGGCCTGGAGCAGTACTTC.

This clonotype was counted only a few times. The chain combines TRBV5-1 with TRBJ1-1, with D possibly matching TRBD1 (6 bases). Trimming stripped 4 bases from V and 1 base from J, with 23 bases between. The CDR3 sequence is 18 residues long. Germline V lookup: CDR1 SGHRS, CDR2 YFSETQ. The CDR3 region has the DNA TGCGCCAGCAGCCCGGGTGCGGGGGGCTCTCGTCCGAACACTGAAGCTTTCTTT. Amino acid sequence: CASSPGAGGSRPNTEAFF.

CDR3 in DNA: TGTGCCAGCAGTTACTCGGGAACGAATAACAATCAGCCCCAGCATTTT. Protein sequence: CASSYSGTNNNQPQHF. The genes are TRBV6-2 or TRBV6-3 and TRBJ1-5; D unclear. Germline V gene data show CDR1 as MNHEY and CDR2 as SVGEGT. The CDR3 totals 16 residues. Trimming took 0 bases from V and 3 from J, leaving 12 bases between them.

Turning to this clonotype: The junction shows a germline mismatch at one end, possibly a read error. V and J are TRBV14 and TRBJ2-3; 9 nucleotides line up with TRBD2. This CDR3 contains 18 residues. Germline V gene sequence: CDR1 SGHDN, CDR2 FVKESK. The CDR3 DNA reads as TGTGCCAGCAGCCAAGTTAACCTTCGGACTAGCGATACAGGTACGCAGTATTTT. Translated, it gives CASSQVNLRTSDTGTQYF.

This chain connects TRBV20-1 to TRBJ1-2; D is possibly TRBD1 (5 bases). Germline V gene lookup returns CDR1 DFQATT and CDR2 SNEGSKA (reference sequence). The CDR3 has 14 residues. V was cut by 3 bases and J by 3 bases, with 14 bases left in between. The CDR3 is CSASTSGDDYGYTF. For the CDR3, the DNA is TGCAGTGCTAGTACTTCGGGGGACGACTATGGCTACACCTTC.

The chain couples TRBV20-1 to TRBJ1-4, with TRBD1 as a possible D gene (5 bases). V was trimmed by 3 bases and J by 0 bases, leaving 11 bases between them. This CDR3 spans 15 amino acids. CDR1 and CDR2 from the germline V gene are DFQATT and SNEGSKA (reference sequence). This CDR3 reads CSASGSTATNEKLFF. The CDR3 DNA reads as TGCAGTGCTAGTGGGTCGACAGCAACTAATGAAAAACTGTTTTTT.

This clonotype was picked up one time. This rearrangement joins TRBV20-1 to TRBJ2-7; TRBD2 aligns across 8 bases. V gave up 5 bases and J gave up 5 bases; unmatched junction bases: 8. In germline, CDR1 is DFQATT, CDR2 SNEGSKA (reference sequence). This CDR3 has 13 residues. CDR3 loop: CSAGRTSIHEQYF. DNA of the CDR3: TGCAGTGCTGGCCGGACTAGCATCCACGAGCAGTACTTC.

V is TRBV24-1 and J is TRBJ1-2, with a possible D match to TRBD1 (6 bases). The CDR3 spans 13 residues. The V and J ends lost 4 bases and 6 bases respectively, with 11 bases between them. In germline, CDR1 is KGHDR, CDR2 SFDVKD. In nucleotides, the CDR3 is TGTGCCACCAGTGAGTCAGGGGACGATGGCTACACCTTC. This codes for CATSESGDDGYTF.

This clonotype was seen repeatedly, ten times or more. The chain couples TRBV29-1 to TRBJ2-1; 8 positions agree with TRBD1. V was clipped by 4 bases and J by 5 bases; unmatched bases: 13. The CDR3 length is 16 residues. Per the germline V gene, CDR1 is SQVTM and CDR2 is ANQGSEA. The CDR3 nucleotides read TGCAGCGTTGCTCCCGTGACAGGGGCATTTGACAATGAGCAGTTCTTC. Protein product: CSVAPVTGAFDNEQFF.

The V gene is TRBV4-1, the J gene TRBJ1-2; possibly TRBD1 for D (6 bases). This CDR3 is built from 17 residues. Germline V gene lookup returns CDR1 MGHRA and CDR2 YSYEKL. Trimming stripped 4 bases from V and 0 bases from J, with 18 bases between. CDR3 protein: CASSPMQGRKTNYGYTF. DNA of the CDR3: TGCGCCAGCAGCCCCATGCAGGGGCGGAAGACTAACTATGGCTACACCTTC.

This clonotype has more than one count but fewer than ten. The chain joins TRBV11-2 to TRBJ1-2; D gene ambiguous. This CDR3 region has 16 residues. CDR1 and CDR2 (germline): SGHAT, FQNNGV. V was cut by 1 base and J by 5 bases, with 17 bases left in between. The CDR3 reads CASSLGSLGPHYGYTF. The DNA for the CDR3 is TGTGCCAGCAGCTTAGGGAGTCTAGGGCCGCATTATGGCTACACCTTC.

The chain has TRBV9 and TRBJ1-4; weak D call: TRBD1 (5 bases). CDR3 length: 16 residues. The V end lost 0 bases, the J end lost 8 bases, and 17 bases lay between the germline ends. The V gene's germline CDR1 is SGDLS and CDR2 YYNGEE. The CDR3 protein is CASSVGGTATREKLFF. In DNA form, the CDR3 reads TGTGCCAGCAGCGTAGGGGGGACCGCAACTCGGGAAAAACTGTTTTTT.

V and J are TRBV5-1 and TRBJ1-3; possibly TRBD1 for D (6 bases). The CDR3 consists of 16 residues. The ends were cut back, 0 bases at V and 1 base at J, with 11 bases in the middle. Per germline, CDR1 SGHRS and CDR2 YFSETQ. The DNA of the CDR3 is TGCGCCAGCAGCTTGGAGGGGGTGGGATCTGGAAACACCATATATTTT. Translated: CASSLEGVGSGNTIYF.

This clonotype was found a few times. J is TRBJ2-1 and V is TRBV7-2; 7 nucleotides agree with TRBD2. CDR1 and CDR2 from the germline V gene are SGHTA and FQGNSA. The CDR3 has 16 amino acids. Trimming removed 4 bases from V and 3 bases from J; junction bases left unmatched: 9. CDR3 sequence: CASSSQPGLLYNEQFF. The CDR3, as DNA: TGTGCCAGCAGCTCCCAGCCGGGACTACTCTACAATGAGCAGTTCTTC.

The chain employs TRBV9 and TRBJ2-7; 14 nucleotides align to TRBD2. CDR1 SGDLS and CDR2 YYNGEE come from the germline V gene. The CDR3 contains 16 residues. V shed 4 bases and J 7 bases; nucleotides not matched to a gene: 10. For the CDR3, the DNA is TGTGCCAGCAGCATTCGGACTAGCGGGGGGTACAATGAGCAGTACTTC. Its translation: CASSIRTSGGYNEQYF.

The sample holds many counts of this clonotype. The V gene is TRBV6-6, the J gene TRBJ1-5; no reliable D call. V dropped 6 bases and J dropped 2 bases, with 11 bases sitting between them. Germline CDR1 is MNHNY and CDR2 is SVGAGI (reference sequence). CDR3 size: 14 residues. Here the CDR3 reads CASRTEGGNQPQHF. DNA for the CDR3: TGTGCCAGCAGAACAGAGGGCGGCAATCAGCCCCAGCATTTT.

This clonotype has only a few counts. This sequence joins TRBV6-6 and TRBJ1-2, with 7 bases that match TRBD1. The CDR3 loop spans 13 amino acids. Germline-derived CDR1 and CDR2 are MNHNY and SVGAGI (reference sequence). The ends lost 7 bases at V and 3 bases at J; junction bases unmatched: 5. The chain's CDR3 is CASTTGEDYGYTF. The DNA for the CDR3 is TGTGCCAGCACTACAGGGGAGGACTATGGCTACACCTTC.

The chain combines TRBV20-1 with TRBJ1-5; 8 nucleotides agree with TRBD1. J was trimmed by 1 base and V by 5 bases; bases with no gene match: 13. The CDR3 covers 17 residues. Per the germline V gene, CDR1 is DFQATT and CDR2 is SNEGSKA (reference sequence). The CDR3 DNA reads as TGCAGTGCTCTCCAGACAGGGGAACTTTACAGCAATCAGCCCCAGCATTTT. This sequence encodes CSALQTGELYSNQPQHF.

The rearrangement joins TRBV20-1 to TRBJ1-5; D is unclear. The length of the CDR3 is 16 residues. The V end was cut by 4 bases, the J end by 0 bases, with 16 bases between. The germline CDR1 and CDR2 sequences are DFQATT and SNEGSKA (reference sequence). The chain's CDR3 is CSAKGFTPDSNQPQHF. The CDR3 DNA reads TGCAGTGCTAAAGGTTTTACTCCGGATAGCAATCAGCCCCAGCATTTT.

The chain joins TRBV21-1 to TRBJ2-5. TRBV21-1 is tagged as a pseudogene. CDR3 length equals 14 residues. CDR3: CASSKERYQETQYF. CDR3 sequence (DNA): TGTGCCAGCAGCAAAGAACGGTACCAAGAGACCCAGTACTTC.

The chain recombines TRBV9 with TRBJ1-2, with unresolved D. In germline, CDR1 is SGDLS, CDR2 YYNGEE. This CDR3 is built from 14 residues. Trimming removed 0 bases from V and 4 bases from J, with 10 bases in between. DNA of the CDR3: TGTGCCAGCAGCGTAGGTTTCAGCCCCTATGGCTACACCTTC. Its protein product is CASSVGFSPYGYTF.

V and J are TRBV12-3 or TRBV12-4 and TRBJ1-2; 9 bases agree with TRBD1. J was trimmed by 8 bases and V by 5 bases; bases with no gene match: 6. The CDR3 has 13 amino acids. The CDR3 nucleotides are TGTGCCAGCAGTGCTGGGACAGGGAAAGGCTACACCTTC. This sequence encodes CASSAGTGKGYTF.